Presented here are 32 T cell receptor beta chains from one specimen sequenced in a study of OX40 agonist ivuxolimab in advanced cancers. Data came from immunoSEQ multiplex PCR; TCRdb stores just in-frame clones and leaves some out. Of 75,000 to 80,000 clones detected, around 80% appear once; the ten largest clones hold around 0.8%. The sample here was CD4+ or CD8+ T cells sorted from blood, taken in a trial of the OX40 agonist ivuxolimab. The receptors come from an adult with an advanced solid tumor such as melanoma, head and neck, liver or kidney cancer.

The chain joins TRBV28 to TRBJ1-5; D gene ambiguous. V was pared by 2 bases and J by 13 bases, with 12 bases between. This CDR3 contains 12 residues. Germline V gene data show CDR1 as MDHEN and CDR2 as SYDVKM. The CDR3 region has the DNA TGTGCCAGCAGTTTACAGCGCCCGCGGCAGCATTTT. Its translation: CASSLQRPRQHF.

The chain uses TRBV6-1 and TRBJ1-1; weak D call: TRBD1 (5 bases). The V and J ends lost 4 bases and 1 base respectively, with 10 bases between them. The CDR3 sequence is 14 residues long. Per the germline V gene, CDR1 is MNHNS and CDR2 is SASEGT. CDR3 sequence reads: CASSGWQGNTEAFF. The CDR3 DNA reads TGTGCCAGCAGTGGGTGGCAGGGGAACACTGAAGCTTTCTTT.

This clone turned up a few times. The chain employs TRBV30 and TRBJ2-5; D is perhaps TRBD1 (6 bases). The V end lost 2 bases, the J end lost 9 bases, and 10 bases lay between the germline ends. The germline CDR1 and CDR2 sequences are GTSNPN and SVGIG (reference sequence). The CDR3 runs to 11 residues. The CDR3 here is CAWSPPGAQYF. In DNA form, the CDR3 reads TGTGCCTGGAGTCCACCAGGGGCCCAGTACTTC.

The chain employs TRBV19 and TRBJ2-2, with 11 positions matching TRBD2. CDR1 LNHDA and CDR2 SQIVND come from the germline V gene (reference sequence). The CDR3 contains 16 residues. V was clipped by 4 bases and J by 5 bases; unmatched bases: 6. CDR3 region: CASSSSGTSGTGELFF. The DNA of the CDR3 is TGTGCCAGTAGTAGCTCCGGGACTAGCGGTACCGGGGAGCTGTTTTTT.

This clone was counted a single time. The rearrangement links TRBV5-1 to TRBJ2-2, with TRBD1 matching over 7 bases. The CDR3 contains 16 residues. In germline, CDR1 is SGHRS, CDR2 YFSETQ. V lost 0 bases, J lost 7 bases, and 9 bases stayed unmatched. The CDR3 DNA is TGCGCCAGCAGCTTGGTGCAGGGGGAAGGAGTCGGGGAGCTGTTTTTT. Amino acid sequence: CASSLVQGEGVGELFF.

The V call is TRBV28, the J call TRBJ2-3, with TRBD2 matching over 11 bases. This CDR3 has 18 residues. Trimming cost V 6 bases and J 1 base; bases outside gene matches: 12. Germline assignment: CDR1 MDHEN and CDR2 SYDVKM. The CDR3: CASSSLAGGRSGTDTQYF. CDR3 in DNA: TGTGCCAGCAGCTCGCTAGCGGGGGGACGCTCGGGCACAGATACGCAGTATTTT.

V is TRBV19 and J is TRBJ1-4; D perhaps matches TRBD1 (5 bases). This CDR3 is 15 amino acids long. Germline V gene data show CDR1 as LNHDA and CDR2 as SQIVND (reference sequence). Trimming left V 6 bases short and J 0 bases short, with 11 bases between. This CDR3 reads CASRRTHSTNEKLFF. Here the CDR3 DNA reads TGTGCCAGTAGGAGGACACACTCAACTAATGAAAAACTGTTTTTT.

The CDR3 sequence: CASSLQTGKNTEAFF. In DNA, the CDR3 is TGTGCCAGCAGTTTACAGACAGGGAAGAACACTGAAGCTTTCTTT. This chain connects TRBV28 to TRBJ1-1; TRBD1 matches at 7 bases. The V segment lost 2 bases and the J segment 1 base; nucleotides outside the gene matches: 4. The CDR3 is 15 residues long. CDR1 is MDHEN, CDR2 SYDVKM, per germline. The variable domain in full, with the rest retrieved from reference TRBV28 and TRBJ1-1, is DVKVTQSSRYLVKRTGEKVFLECVQDMDHENMFWYRQDPGLGLRLIYFSYDVKMKEKGDIPEGYSVSREKKERFSLILESASTNQTSMYLCASSLQTGKNTEAFFGQGTRLTVV.

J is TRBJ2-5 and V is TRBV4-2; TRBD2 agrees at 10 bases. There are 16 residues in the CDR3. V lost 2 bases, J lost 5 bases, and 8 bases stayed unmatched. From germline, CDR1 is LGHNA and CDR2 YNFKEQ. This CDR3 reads CASSQSFSGGAETQYF. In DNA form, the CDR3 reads TGTGCCAGCAGCCAAAGTTTCAGCGGGGGGGCCGAGACCCAGTACTTC.

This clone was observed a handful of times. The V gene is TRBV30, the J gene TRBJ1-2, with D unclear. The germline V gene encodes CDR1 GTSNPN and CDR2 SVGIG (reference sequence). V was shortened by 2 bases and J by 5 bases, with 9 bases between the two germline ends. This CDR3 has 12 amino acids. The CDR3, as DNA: TGTGCCTGGAGTCTGGGATGGTATGGCTACACCTTC. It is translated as CAWSLGWYGYTF.

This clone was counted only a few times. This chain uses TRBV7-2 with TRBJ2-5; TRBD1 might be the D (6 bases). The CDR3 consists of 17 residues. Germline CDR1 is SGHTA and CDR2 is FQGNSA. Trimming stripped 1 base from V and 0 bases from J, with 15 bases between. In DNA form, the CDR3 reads TGTGCCAGCAGCTTAGGAGGAGGACAGAGGTACCAAGAGACCCAGTACTTC. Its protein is CASSLGGGQRYQETQYF.

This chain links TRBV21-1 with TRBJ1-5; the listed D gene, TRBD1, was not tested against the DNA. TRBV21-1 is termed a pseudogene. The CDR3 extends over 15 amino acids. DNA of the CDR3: TGTGCCAGCAGCAAACAGGACAATTCCCCTCAGCCCCAGCATTTT. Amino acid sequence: CASSKQDNSPQPQHF.

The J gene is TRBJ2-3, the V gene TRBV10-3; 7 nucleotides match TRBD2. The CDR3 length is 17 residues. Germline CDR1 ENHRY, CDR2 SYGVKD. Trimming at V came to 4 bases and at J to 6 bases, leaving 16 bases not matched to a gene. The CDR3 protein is CAISGGRGVAEADTQYF. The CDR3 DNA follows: TGTGCCATCAGTGGGGGCCGGGGGGTAGCGGAGGCGGATACGCAGTATTTT.

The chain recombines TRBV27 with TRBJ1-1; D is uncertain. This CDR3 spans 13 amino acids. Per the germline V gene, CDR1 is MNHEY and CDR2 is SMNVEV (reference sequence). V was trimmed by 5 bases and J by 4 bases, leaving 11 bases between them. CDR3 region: CASSRARGTEAFF. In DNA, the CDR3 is TGTGCCAGCAGTCGCGCCCGGGGCACTGAAGCTTTCTTT.

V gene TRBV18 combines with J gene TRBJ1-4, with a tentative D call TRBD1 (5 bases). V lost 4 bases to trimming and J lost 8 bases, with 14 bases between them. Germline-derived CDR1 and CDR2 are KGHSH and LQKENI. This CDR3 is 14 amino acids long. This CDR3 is CASSRGGVGEKLFF. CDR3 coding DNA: TGTGCCAGCTCACGCGGAGGGGTAGGCGAAAAACTGTTTTTT.

CDR3 bases: TGTGCCAGCACGGGGGGCCCAAGCTCCTACGAGCAGTACTTC. This encodes CASTGGPSSYEQYF. This chain connects TRBV28 to TRBJ2-7; tentatively, D is TRBD2 (7 bases). V lost 7 bases and J 0 bases, leaving 13 bases between the germline ends. The CDR3 runs to 14 residues. Germline CDR1 reads MDHEN; CDR2 reads SYDVKM. The entire variable domain, with the rest obtained from reference TRBV28 and TRBJ2-7, is as follows: DVKVTQSSRYLVKRTGEKVFLECVQDMDHENMFWYRQDPGLGLRLIYFSYDVKMKEKGDIPEGYSVSREKKERFSLILESASTNQTSMYLCASTGGPSSYEQYFGPGTRLTVT.

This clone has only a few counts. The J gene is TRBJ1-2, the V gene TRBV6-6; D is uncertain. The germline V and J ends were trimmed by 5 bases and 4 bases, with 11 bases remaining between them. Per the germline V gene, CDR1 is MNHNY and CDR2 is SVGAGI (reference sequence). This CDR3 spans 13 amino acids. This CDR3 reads CASSPGAGYGYTF. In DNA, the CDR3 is TGTGCCAGCAGTCCCGGTGCGGGCTATGGCTACACCTTC.

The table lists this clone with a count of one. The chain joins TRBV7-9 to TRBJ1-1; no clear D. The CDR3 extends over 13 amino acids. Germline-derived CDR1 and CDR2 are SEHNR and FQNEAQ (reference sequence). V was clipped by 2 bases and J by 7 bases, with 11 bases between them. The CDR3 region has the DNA TGTGCCAGCAGCTTAACGTCCGGGGATGAAGCTTTCTTT. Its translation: CASSLTSGDEAFF.

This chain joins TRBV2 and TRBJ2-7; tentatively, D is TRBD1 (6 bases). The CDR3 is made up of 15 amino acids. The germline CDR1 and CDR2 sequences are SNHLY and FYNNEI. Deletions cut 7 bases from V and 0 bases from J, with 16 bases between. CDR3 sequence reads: CASIFSDRSSYEQYF. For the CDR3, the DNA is TGTGCCAGCATTTTCAGCGACAGGAGCTCCTACGAGCAGTACTTC.

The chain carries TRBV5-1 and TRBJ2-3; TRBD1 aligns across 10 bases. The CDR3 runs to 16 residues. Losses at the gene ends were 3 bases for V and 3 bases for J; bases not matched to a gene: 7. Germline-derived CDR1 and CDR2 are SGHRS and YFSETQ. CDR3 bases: TGCGCCAGCAGCTATGGACAGGGGGACGGGACAGATACGCAGTATTTT. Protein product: CASSYGQGDGTDTQYF.

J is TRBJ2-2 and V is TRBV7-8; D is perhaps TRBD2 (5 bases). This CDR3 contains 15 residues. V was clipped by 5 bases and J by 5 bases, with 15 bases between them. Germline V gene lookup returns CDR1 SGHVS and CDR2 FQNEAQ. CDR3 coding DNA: TGTGCCAGCAGCGTAGAGGGCAGGACGACCGGGGAGCTGTTTTTT. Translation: CASSVEGRTTGELFF.

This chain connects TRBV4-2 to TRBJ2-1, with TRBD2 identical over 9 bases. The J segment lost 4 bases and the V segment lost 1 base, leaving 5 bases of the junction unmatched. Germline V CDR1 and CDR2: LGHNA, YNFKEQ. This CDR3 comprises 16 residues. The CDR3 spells CASSQVGAGGYNEQFF. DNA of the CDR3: TGTGCCAGCAGCCAAGTAGGCGCGGGGGGGTACAATGAGCAGTTCTTC.

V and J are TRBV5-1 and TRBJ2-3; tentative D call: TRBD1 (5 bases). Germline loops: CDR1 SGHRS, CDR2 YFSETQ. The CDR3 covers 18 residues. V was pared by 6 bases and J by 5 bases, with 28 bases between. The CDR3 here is CASKLGPWGQGRRDTQYF. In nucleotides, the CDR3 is TGCGCCAGCAAACTGGGCCCCTGGGGCCAGGGCCGTCGAGATACGCAGTATTTT.

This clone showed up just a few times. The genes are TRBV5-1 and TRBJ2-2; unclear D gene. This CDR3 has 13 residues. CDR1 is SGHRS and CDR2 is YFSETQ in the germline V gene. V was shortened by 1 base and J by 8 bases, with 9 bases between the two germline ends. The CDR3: CASSLLWGGELFF. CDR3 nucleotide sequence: TGCGCCAGCAGCTTGTTGTGGGGTGGGGAGCTGTTTTTT. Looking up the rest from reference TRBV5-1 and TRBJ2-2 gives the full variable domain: KAGVTQTPRYLIKTRGQQVTLSCSPISGHRSVSWYQQTPGQGLQFLFEYFSETQRNKGNFPGRFSGRQFSNSRSEMNVSTLELGDSALYLCASSLLWGGELFFGEGSRLTVL.

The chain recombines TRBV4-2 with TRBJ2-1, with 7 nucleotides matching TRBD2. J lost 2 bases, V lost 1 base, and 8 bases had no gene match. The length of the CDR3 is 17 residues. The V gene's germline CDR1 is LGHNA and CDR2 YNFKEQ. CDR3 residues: CASSQGTASGPYNEQFF. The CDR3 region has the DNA TGTGCCAGCAGCCAAGGTACCGCTAGCGGCCCCTACAATGAGCAGTTCTTC.

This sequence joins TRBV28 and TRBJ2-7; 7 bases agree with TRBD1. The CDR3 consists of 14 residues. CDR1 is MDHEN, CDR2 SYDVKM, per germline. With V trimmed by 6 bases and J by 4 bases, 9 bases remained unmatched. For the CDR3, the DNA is TGTGCCAGCAGCACCCCGGGACAGTGGTACGAGCAGTACTTC. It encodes CASSTPGQWYEQYF. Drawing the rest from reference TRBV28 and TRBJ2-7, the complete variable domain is DVKVTQSSRYLVKRTGEKVFLECVQDMDHENMFWYRQDPGLGLRLIYFSYDVKMKEKGDIPEGYSVSREKKERFSLILESASTNQTSMYLCASSTPGQWYEQYFGPGTRLTVT.

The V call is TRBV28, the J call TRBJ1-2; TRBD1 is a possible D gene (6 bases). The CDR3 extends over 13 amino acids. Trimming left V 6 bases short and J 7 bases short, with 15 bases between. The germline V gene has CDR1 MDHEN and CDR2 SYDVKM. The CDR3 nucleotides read TGTGCCAGCAGATCTTTACAGGGAAGTGGCTACACCTTC. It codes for CASRSLQGSGYTF.

The CDR3 loop reads CSVDGGTGPRDPWGGYTF. CDR3 in DNA: TGCAGCGTTGATGGGGGCACGGGGCCGCGAGATCCATGGGGTGGCTACACCTTC. J is TRBJ1-2 and V is TRBV29-1; a weak D match, TRBD1 (6 bases). The CDR3 is 18 amino acids. With 3 bases removed from V and 7 bases from J, the gap between germline ends came to 30 bases. Germline lookup yields CDR1 SQVTM and CDR2 ANQGSEA.

The CDR3: CASSSRGQGGYTF. The CDR3 DNA sequence: TGTGCCAGCAGCTCAAGGGGACAGGGAGGCTACACCTTC. The rearrangement links TRBV5-4 to TRBJ1-2; 9 nucleotides line up with TRBD1. V shed 3 bases and J 8 bases; nucleotides not matched to a gene: 5. CDR1 is SGHNT and CDR2 is YYREEE in the germline V gene (reference sequence). The length of the CDR3 is 13 residues.

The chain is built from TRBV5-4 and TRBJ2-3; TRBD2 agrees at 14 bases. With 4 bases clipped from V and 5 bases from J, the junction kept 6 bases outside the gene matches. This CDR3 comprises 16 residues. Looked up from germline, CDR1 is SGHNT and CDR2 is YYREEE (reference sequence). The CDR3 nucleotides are TGTGCCAGCAGCCCCGGGACTAGCGGGAGAGTAGATACGCAGTATTTT. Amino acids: CASSPGTSGRVDTQYF.

CDR3 sequence reads: CASSLNSGKDGYTF. DNA of the CDR3: TGTGCCAGCAGCTTAAACTCCGGCAAGGATGGCTACACCTTC. The V and J genes are TRBV7-9 and TRBJ1-2; D is unresolved. Between the trimmed V and J ends, which lost 2 bases and 6 bases, there was a span of 13 bases. Germline values: CDR1 SEHNR, CDR2 FQNEAQ (reference sequence). The CDR3 totals 14 residues.

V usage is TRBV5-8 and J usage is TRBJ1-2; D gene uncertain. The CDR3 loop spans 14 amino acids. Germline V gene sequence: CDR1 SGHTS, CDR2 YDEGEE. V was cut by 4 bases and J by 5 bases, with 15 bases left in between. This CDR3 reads CASSPGPGRYGYTF. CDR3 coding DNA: TGTGCCAGCAGCCCCGGGCCGGGAAGATATGGCTACACCTTC.